This T cell receptor (beta chain) was recorded in a study of shared clonotypes between healthy human individuals. The donors were all Caucasian adults (living in Nashville, Tennessee). General observations from the study: Rarefaction exposed incomplete sorted-subset sequencing despite large depth.

On this clone: Its antigen is undetermined.

CDR3 length: 14 residues. Germline V gene data show CDR1 as SGHAT and CDR2 as FQDESV (reference sequence). J gave up 3 bases and V 5 bases, and 7 bases lay outside the gene matches. In replicate PCRs of sorted subsets, roughly 210 ng DNA, 29,000 or so T cell genomes, was used. This table comes from immunoSEQ multiplex PCR, and its TCRdb copy is limited to in-frame clones, with some not included. The sample has approximately 1,500,000 clones, roughly 96% seen once. This clonotype was obtained from a man aged 30-40 years in good health. Material for sequencing was naive CD4+ T cells sorted from blood. Subset denoted: CD45RA+ positively selected. The V gene is TRBV11-1, the J gene TRBJ2-7, with 7 bases identical to TRBD1. The CDR3 here is CASSNRDSLYEQYF. DNA of the CDR3: TGTGCCAGCAGCAACCGGGACAGCCTCTACGAGCAGTACTTC.